This T cell receptor (beta chain) was observed in a study of shared clonotypes between healthy human individuals. Study-wide findings and caveats: Among donors, clonotype sharing was expected to be affected by sequencing depth.

There are 15 residues in the CDR3. Germline V gene lookup returns CDR1 MNHEY and CDR2 SMNVEV (reference sequence). Deep-level settings were used for running the assay. Profiling relied on immunoSEQ multiplex PCR, and the TCRdb table lists in-frame clones only, not all of them. The profile shows hundreds of thousands of clones, 90% to 97% of them singletons. As defined, naive CD8 cells were CD45RO-negative and positively selected for CCR7, with terminally differentiated effector memory CD45RA+ cells excluded. On this clone: Its antigen remains unknown. The germline gene is not matched at one end of the junction; a read error may be the cause.

The J gene is TRBJ1-1, the V gene TRBV27; 11 bases are a match to TRBD1. Source material: naive CD8+ T cells sorted from blood. This TCR was recovered from a woman younger than 45 in good health. CDR3 sequence: CASRTGQGVATEAFF. The CDR3 nucleotides are TGTGCTAGCAGGACGGGACAGGGGGTCGCCACTGAAGCTTTCTTT.